Following are 12 T cell receptor beta chains from one sample sequenced in a study of cytotoxic CD8 clonotypes in ibrutinib-treated CLL (dated by TCRdb to the early 2020s). The library relied on the immunoSEQ multiplex PCR assay. In its TCRdb copy, this immuneACCESS table keeps in-frame sequences only and misses some clones. Where compared with another copy, unresolved V genes explain less than half of these, and the others have no known cause. The sample table holds over 95,000 clones, of which 50% to 65% were seen once. 37% of the sample is in the top ten clones. The time point label corresponds to: approximately 25 months on ibrutinib. Sequenced here: PBMCs, sampled after 24 months of ibrutinib treatment. The receptors derive from a human donor with chronic lymphocytic leukemia.

This clone was detected a few times. CDR3 nucleotides: TGTGCCTGGAGTGTACCTGTCAATGAGCAGTTCTTC. It translates to CAWSVPVNEQFF. The chain uses TRBV30 and TRBJ2-1; D is uncertain. V was trimmed by 0 bases and J by 6 bases, leaving 6 bases between them. Per germline, CDR1 GTSNPN and CDR2 SVGIG (reference sequence). The CDR3 spans 12 residues.

The J gene is TRBJ1-1, the V gene TRBV7-9; weak D call: TRBD1 (5 bases). V lost 4 bases and J lost 1, with 10 bases in between. Looked up from germline, CDR1 is SEHNR and CDR2 is FQNEAQ (reference sequence). This CDR3 is built from 14 residues. The CDR3, as DNA: TGTGCCAGCAGCTATGGGACGGGGAACACTGAAGCTTTCTTT. Protein product: CASSYGTGNTEAFF.

V usage is TRBV10-2 and J usage is TRBJ2-3, with 16 bases identical to TRBD2. The germline CDR1 and CDR2 sequences are WSHSY and SAAADI. With V trimmed by 7 bases and J by 1 base, 8 bases remained unmatched. This CDR3 region has 18 residues. In DNA, the CDR3 is TGCGCCAGCACAGGGGGACTAGCGGGGGGGCGCGGCACAGATACGCAGTATTTT. It codes for CASTGGLAGGRGTDTQYF.

This clone was seen just once. The chain recombines TRBV4-2 with TRBJ2-7; D is perhaps TRBD1 (5 bases). The CDR3 runs to 15 residues. Germline V gene sequence: CDR1 LGHNA, CDR2 YNFKEQ. Trimming left V 4 bases short and J 3 bases short, with 16 bases between. CDR3 DNA sequence: TGTGCCAGCAGCCGAGAATTGACAGCCGACTACGAGCAGTACTTC. This sequence encodes CASSRELTADYEQYF.

This rearrangement joins TRBV11-2 to TRBJ2-1; 7 bases map to TRBD2. This CDR3 has 14 residues. CDR1 and CDR2 (germline): SGHAT, FQNNGV. The V segment lost 2 bases and the J segment 5 bases; nucleotides outside the gene matches: 3. CDR3 in DNA: TGTGCCAGCAGCTTAACGGGGGGAAACAATGAGCAGTTCTTC. This codes for CASSLTGGNNEQFF.

The V gene is TRBV29-1, the J gene TRBJ2-1, with 7 bases aligning to TRBD2. The V segment lost 7 bases and the J segment 3 bases; nucleotides outside the gene matches: 9. The germline CDR1 and CDR2 sequences are SQVTM and ANQGSEA. The CDR3 is 14 amino acids. The CDR3 spells CSAGLGVGYNEQFF. The CDR3 DNA sequence: TGCAGCGCCGGACTAGGAGTGGGCTACAATGAGCAGTTCTTC.

This CDR3 is CAWSVAGSNYGYTF. Here the CDR3 DNA reads TGTGCCTGGAGTGTAGCCGGATCTAACTATGGCTACACCTTC. J is TRBJ1-2 and V is TRBV30; D remains unclear. This CDR3 comprises 14 residues. The V and J ends lost 0 bases and 0 bases respectively, with 8 bases between them. Germline assignment: CDR1 GTSNPN and CDR2 SVGIG (reference sequence).

The gene calls are TRBV30 and TRBJ1-5; 8 nucleotides align to TRBD1. Losses at the gene ends were 4 bases for V and 6 bases for J; bases not matched to a gene: 8. Germline CDR1 and CDR2: GTSNPN and SVGIG (reference sequence). The CDR3 has 14 residues. The CDR3 sequence: CAWNTGQGGQPQHF. The CDR3 coding sequence is TGTGCCTGGAATACCGGACAGGGCGGTCAGCCCCAGCATTTT.

The chain combines TRBV7-9 with TRBJ2-1, with 8 bases lining up with TRBD2. V shed 7 bases and J 9 bases; nucleotides not matched to a gene: 14. CDR1 is SEHNR, CDR2 FQNEAQ, per germline (reference sequence). CDR3 size: 15 residues. The CDR3 spells CASIFGGAEFGEQFF. CDR3 bases: TGTGCCAGCATCTTCGGGGGGGCCGAGTTCGGTGAGCAGTTCTTC.

The gene calls are TRBV11-3 and TRBJ1-4; 7 nucleotides match TRBD1. The CDR3 extends over 15 amino acids. V lost 1 base to trimming and J lost 7 bases; unmatched junction nucleotides: 6. Germline CDR1 SGHNT, CDR2 YENEEA. The CDR3: CASSLGGQSVEKLFF. Here the CDR3 DNA reads TGTGCCAGCAGCTTAGGGGGACAGTCCGTTGAAAAACTGTTTTTT.

This clone was counted only a few times. The V call is TRBV9, the J call TRBJ1-6; TRBD1 matches 8 bases. The CDR3 has 15 amino acids. The V and J ends lost 0 bases and 8 bases, in that order; junction bases with no gene match: 4. Germline V lookup: CDR1 SGDLS, CDR2 YYNGEE. CDR3 in DNA: TGTGCCAGCAGCGTAGGGGACAGGTACGATTCACCCCTCCACTTT. It translates to CASSVGDRYDSPLHF.

The CDR3 DNA sequence: TGTGCCAGCAACGCACCATGGAACACTGAAGCTTTCTTT. This translates into CASNAPWNTEAFF. This sequence joins TRBV6-5 and TRBJ1-1; D is undetermined. Germline V gene data show CDR1 as MNHEY and CDR2 as SVGAGI. The CDR3 covers 13 residues. The V end was cut by 7 bases, the J end by 1 base, with 10 bases between.